The clone carrying this TCR beta chain has a count of ten or more. Its target is not known. Trimming cost V 4 bases and J 1 base, with 9 bases left between them. The CDR3 extends over 13 amino acids. The V gene's germline CDR1 is SGHRS and CDR2 YFSETQ. The data stem from a study of identical twins. Study results and limitations: Abundant cord blood beta clonotypes carried fewer insertions; memory repertoires showed none. Compared with models, monozygotic twins showed more out-of-frame TCR alpha sharing. Twin-shared out-of-frame alpha sequences showed excess low generation probability.

Template switching, a step in the protocol, added a universal primer site, and cDNA carried unique molecular identifiers. TCRdb fed the 5' RACE reads into MiXCR, producing one record per CDR3 protein. The sample consists of hundreds of thousands of distinct CDR3 sequences, around a tenth of them appearing once. Sequenced sample: memory (CD45RO+) T cells sorted from blood. This sequence was found in a woman between 18 and 30 years old in good health. The chain is built from TRBV5-1 and TRBJ2-7; D is perhaps TRBD1 or TRBD2 (5 bases each). The CDR3 DNA reads TGCGCCAGCAGCGTGGGACCTTCCTACGAGCAGTACTTC. Translated: CASSVGPSYEQYF.